Following are 8 T cell receptor beta chains from one sample sequenced in a study of cytomegalovirus exposure and HLA in healthy donors (dated by TCRdb to about 2017). Libraries were made using the immunoSEQ multiplex PCR assay. A mixture of 60 forward primers for TCR Vbeta segments and 13 reverse primers for TCR Jbeta segments was used in the multiplex PCR. As stored in TCRdb, this immuneACCESS dataset retains in-frame rearrangements with V and J assigned. A fraction of the clones does not appear; measured against another copy, unresolved V genes explain less than half of the discrepancy, and the remainder lacks a known reason. The table for this sample shows fewer than 85,000 clones. About 4% of the sample is in the top ten clones. The sample comprised PBMCs. These receptors came from a female donor in good health and CMV-seropositive.

J is TRBJ2-1 and V is TRBV9; D is perhaps TRBD2 (5 bases). The CDR3 runs to 14 residues. V was cut by 5 bases and J by 3 bases, with 12 bases left in between. Germline V gene lookup returns CDR1 SGDLS and CDR2 YYNGEE. The CDR3 here is CASRKGLDYNEQFF. CDR3 nucleotide sequence: TGTGCCAGCAGGAAAGGACTGGACTACAATGAGCAGTTCTTC.

A word on this clone: Mismatch with germline at one junction end may stem from a read error. The chain combines TRBV7-7 with TRBJ2-5; TRBD2 matches at 7 bases. CDR3 size: 15 residues. Per germline, CDR1 SSHAT and CDR2 FNYEAQ (reference sequence). The CDR3 is CASSLAGGATETQYF. The CDR3, as DNA: TGTGCTAGCAGCTTAGCGGGCGGGGCCACGGAGACCCAGTACTTC.

The chain combines TRBV10-1 with TRBJ2-2; maybe TRBD2 (6 bases). The CDR3 totals 14 residues. V was pared by 4 bases and J by 4 bases, with 10 bases between. Germline lookup yields CDR1 WNHNN and CDR2 SYGVQD (reference sequence). Written as DNA, the CDR3 is TGCGCCAGCAGTGTTGGGGGGATCACCGGGGAGCTGTTTTTT. Translating gives CASSVGGITGELFF.

The gene calls are TRBV6-6 and TRBJ1-2; the D gene is possibly TRBD1 (6 bases). CDR3 length equals 13 residues. V lost 10 bases, J lost 0 bases, and 12 bases lay in between. Germline V CDR1 and CDR2: MNHNY, SVGAGI (reference sequence). CDR3 amino acids: CATIRGSNYGYTF. CDR3 DNA: TGTGCCACCATCAGGGGATCTAACTATGGCTACACCTTC.

V and J are TRBV19 and TRBJ1-5; D is perhaps TRBD1 (6 bases). V gave up 3 bases and J gave up 6 bases, with 15 bases separating them. The CDR3 runs 15 residues. Germline assignment: CDR1 LNHDA and CDR2 SQIVND (reference sequence). CDR3 bases: TGTGCCAGTAGTATGGCAGGGGCAGGGACTCAGCCCCAGCATTTT. As protein: CASSMAGAGTQPQHF.

The rearrangement links TRBV6-5 to TRBJ1-1; the match to TRBD1 covers 9 bases. The trim removed 5 bases at V and 5 bases at J, leaving 6 bases unmatched. CDR1 MNHEY and CDR2 SVGAGI come from the germline V gene. The CDR3 is 14 amino acids. As DNA, the CDR3 is TGTGCCAGCAGTCCACACAGGGGGCGGACTGAAGCTTTCTTT. Its protein product is CASSPHRGRTEAFF.

This sequence joins TRBV9 and TRBJ2-1, with D perhaps matching TRBD2 (6 bases). Trimming cost V 3 bases and J 0 bases, with 10 bases left between them. The germline gives CDR1 SGDLS, CDR2 YYNGEE. This CDR3 comprises 15 residues. The DNA of the CDR3 is TGTGCCAGCAGCGAAAGCGGGTCCTCCTACAATGAGCAGTTCTTC. It specifies CASSESGSSYNEQFF.

This rearrangement joins TRBV10-1 to TRBJ2-1; 8 bases are shared with TRBD2. V lost 3 bases, J lost 8 bases, and 6 bases stayed unmatched. Germline values: CDR1 WNHNN, CDR2 SYGVQD (reference sequence). The CDR3 runs to 14 residues. CDR3 DNA: TGCGCCAGCAGTGATGCGGGAGGTGGCGATGAGCAGTTCTTC. This translates into CASSDAGGGDEQFF.